These 26 T cell receptor beta chains were sequenced from one sample in a study of identical twins. TCRdb passed the 5' RACE reads through MiXCR, listing each CDR3 protein once. The table shows 1,800,000 or so distinct CDR3 sequences, with around a third occurring only once. Sequencing was performed on cord blood. The receptors were gathered from a newborn girl in good health.

The chain uses TRBV2 and TRBJ2-5; 11 nucleotides align to TRBD2. The assigned J gene may be wrong: the sequence end matches TRBJ2-7 better. CDR1 SNHLY and CDR2 FYNNEI come from the germline V gene. This CDR3 is built from 16 residues. In nucleotides, the CDR3 is TGTGCCAGCAGTGAAAAAGGGACTAGCGGTGACTACGAGCAGTACTTC. Translation gives CASSEKGTSGDYEQYF.

The chain is built from TRBV29-1 and TRBJ1-4; a weak D match, TRBD1 (6 bases). The CDR3 covers 14 residues. CDR1 and CDR2 from the germline V gene are SQVTM and ANQGSEA. V gave up 3 bases and J gave up 7 bases, with 15 bases separating them. DNA for the CDR3: TGCAGCGTTGAGGGCGGCCGCAGGGGTGAAAAACTGTTTTTT. As protein: CSVEGGRRGEKLFF. The full variable domain, in which reference TRBV29-1 and TRBJ1-4 provide the parts outside the CDR3, is SAVISQKPSRDICQRGTSLTIQCQVDSQVTMMFWYRQQPGQSLTLIATANQGSEATYESGFVIDKFPISRPNLTFSTLTVSNMSPEDSSIYLCSVEGGRRGEKLFFGSGTQLSVL.

The V and J genes are TRBV9 and TRBJ1-1; D uncertain. This CDR3 spans 12 amino acids. Germline CDR1 SGDLS, CDR2 YYNGEE. V dropped 3 bases and J dropped 0 bases, with 3 bases sitting between them. The CDR3 reads CASSAMNTEAFF. CDR3 bases: TGTGCCAGCAGCGCAATGAACACTGAAGCTTTCTTT.

This clonotype came up a few times. The chain recombines TRBV12-3 or TRBV12-4 with TRBJ2-3; D possibly corresponds to TRBD2 (6 bases). Trimming cost V 4 bases and J 4 bases, with 15 bases left between them. The CDR3 covers 15 residues. The CDR3 region is CASSSPGLRADTQYF. DNA for the CDR3: TGTGCCAGCAGTTCACCGGGACTCCGCGCAGATACGCAGTATTTT.

This clonotype was counted a few times. The chain is built from TRBV20-1 and TRBJ2-7, with D perhaps being TRBD1 or TRBD2 (6 bases each). In germline, CDR1 is DFQATT, CDR2 SNEGSKA (reference sequence). This CDR3 spans 14 amino acids. V was shortened by 1 base and J by 1 base, with 11 bases between the two germline ends. The CDR3 coding sequence is TGCAGTGCTAGAGCGAAAGGGGGGTCCTACGAGCAGTACTTC. This sequence encodes CSARAKGGSYEQYF.

The chain links TRBV28 to TRBJ1-6; 7 bases are shared with TRBD1. The V gene's germline CDR1 is MDHEN and CDR2 SYDVKM. CDR3 length: 15 amino acids. The ends lost 5 bases at V and 10 bases at J; junction bases unmatched: 11. CDR3 protein: CASSPQDRLWSPLHF. For the CDR3, the DNA is TGTGCCAGCAGTCCCCAGGACAGGTTGTGGTCACCCCTCCACTTT.

This clonotype was seen a handful of times. The CDR3 DNA reads TGTGCCAGCAGTTCGTGGACTAGCGGGAGGGATGAGCAGTACTTC. Protein: CASSSWTSGRDEQYF. The chain is built from TRBV27 and TRBJ2-4; 15 bases line up with TRBD2. The length of the CDR3 is 15 residues. CDR1 MNHEY and CDR2 SMNVEV come from the germline V gene (reference sequence). The V segment lost 4 bases and the J segment 13 bases; nucleotides outside the gene matches: 8.

J is TRBJ2-7 and V is TRBV20-1, with 10 positions matching TRBD2. Germline CDR1 and CDR2: DFQATT and SNEGSKA (reference sequence). The CDR3 has 13 residues. Here the CDR3 DNA reads TGCAGCTATATAGCGGGAGGCTCCTACGAGCAGTACTTC. Amino acids: CSYIAGGSYEQYF.

In its sample, this clonotype was seen a few times. This chain links TRBV5-1 with TRBJ2-1, with TRBD2 identical over 11 bases. Germline assignment: CDR1 SGHRS and CDR2 YFSETQ. V trimming: 0 bases; J trimming: 5 bases; junction bases outside the gene matches: 7. The CDR3 spans 17 residues. The CDR3 is CASSLAFSGRGNNEQFF. For the CDR3, the DNA is TGCGCCAGCAGCTTGGCATTTAGCGGGAGGGGAAACAATGAGCAGTTCTTC.

J is TRBJ2-2 and V is TRBV20-1, with D unresolved. Looked up from germline, CDR1 is DFQATT and CDR2 is SNEGSKA (reference sequence). The CDR3 runs 13 residues. CDR3 sequence (DNA): TGCAGCTCAAAGACCACGAACACCGGGGAGCTGTTTTTT. This gives the protein CSSKTTNTGELFF.

The sample holds many counts of this clonotype. V usage is TRBV29-1 and J usage is TRBJ2-7; D possibly corresponds to TRBD1 (6 bases). CDR1 SQVTM and CDR2 ANQGSEA come from the germline V gene. V lost 4 bases, J lost 1 base, and 14 bases lay in between. This CDR3 spans 14 amino acids. The CDR3 region has the DNA TGCAGCGTTGCCTCGACAGGACGTTCCTACGAGCAGTACTTC. This encodes CSVASTGRSYEQYF.

Many counts were recorded for this clonotype. The rearrangement links TRBV28 to TRBJ1-2; D is perhaps TRBD1 (5 bases). The germline gives CDR1 MDHEN, CDR2 SYDVKM. This CDR3 region has 13 residues. With 0 bases removed from V and 4 bases from J, the gap between germline ends came to 6 bases. The CDR3 loop is CASSLWQGYGYTF. Here the CDR3 DNA reads TGTGCCAGCAGTTTATGGCAGGGCTATGGCTACACCTTC.

The chain links TRBV6-2 or TRBV6-3 to TRBJ1-5; D remains ambiguous. This CDR3 is built from 14 residues. Germline-derived CDR1 and CDR2 are MNHEY and SVGEGT. The V end was cut by 4 bases, the J end by 7 bases, with 14 bases between. The CDR3 here is CASSWLGTNQPQHF. The CDR3 DNA reads TGTGCCAGCAGTTGGTTAGGAACCAACCAGCCCCAGCATTTT.

The V call is TRBV20-1, the J call TRBJ1-6; no definite D call. The V end was cut by 5 bases, the J end by 7 bases, with 12 bases between. The CDR3 covers 13 residues. Germline V gene sequence: CDR1 DFQATT, CDR2 SNEGSKA (reference sequence). This CDR3 is CSASPGWNSPLHF. Written as DNA, the CDR3 is TGCAGTGCTTCCCCGGGGTGGAATTCACCCCTCCACTTT.

The chain links TRBV2 to TRBJ2-7, with no clear D. The V gene's germline CDR1 is SNHLY and CDR2 FYNNEI. The CDR3 consists of 15 residues. Trimming removed 3 bases from V and 1 base from J, with 13 bases in between. The CDR3 is CASSERSTRSYEQYF. CDR3 bases: TGTGCCAGCAGTGAGAGGTCTACACGGTCCTACGAGCAGTACTTC.

This clonotype was seen a handful of times. The chain couples TRBV10-3 to TRBJ2-6; a weak D match, TRBD1 (6 bases). The CDR3 has 17 amino acids. Trimming shortened V by 4 bases and J by 0 bases, and 13 bases separated the two germline ends. Germline V gives CDR1 ENHRY, CDR2 SYGVKD. CDR3 sequence: CAISVTGQDSGANVLTF. Here the CDR3 DNA reads TGTGCCATCAGTGTCACAGGGCAGGACTCTGGGGCCAACGTCCTGACTTTC.

The chain is built from TRBV6-1 and TRBJ2-3; 9 nucleotides line up with TRBD1. The CDR3 consists of 16 residues. The germline CDR1 and CDR2 sequences are MNHNS and SASEGT. Trimming removed 6 bases from V and 2 bases from J; junction bases left unmatched: 9. The CDR3 DNA is TGTGCCAGCAGGCTACAGGGGGCTGTGAACACAGATACGCAGTATTTT. Its translation is CASRLQGAVNTDTQYF.

The V gene is TRBV6-1, the J gene TRBJ2-1; 14 nucleotides agree with TRBD2. Trimming took 6 bases from V and 1 from J; bases not matched to a gene: 8. The CDR3 runs to 18 residues. The V gene's germline CDR1 is MNHNS and CDR2 SASEGT. The CDR3 loop reads CASRQAGLAGASYNEQFF. The CDR3 nucleotides are TGTGCCAGCAGGCAAGCGGGACTAGCGGGAGCTTCCTACAATGAGCAGTTCTTC.

This clonotype has more than one count but fewer than ten. This sequence joins TRBV6-1 and TRBJ2-7; D is possibly TRBD1 or TRBD2 (6 bases each). The germline V gene encodes CDR1 MNHNS and CDR2 SASEGT. Trimming took 0 bases from V and 5 from J, leaving 11 bases between them. The CDR3 consists of 14 residues. CDR3 coding DNA: TGTGCCAGCAGTGAAGCCCGGAGGGGGGACGAGCAGTACTTC. Translated, it gives CASSEARRGDEQYF.

This clonotype has ten or more counts. In DNA form, the CDR3 reads TGTGCCAGCAGCTCCGGTGGGCAGCAGTACTTC. Residues: CASSSGGQQYF. The rearrangement links TRBV11-2 to TRBJ2-7, with D unresolved. This CDR3 contains 11 residues. Per germline, CDR1 SGHAT and CDR2 FQNNGV. Trimming removed 4 bases from V and 8 bases from J, with 9 bases in between.

The chain combines TRBV6-6 with TRBJ1-2; D gene unclear. V was trimmed by 4 bases and J by 3 bases, leaving 15 bases between them. CDR3 length: 15 residues. Germline CDR1 is MNHNY and CDR2 is SVGAGI (reference sequence). The CDR3 here is CASSFPGPMDYGYTF. The DNA for the CDR3 is TGTGCCAGCAGTTTCCCCGGGCCGATGGACTATGGCTACACCTTC.

The sample holds many counts of this clonotype. CDR3 sequence reads: CASGLSGNNEQFF. The DNA of the CDR3 is TGTGCTAGTGGTTTGTCCGGGAACAATGAGCAGTTCTTC. This chain links TRBV12-5 with TRBJ2-1, with D perhaps TRBD2 (5 bases). The V end lost 2 bases, the J end lost 5 bases, and 7 bases lay between the germline ends. Looked up from germline, CDR1 is LGHNT and CDR2 is FRNRAP. The CDR3 loop spans 13 amino acids.

J is TRBJ2-5 and V is TRBV4-2, with 7 positions matching TRBD2. CDR1 is LGHNA, CDR2 YNFKEQ, per germline. The CDR3 length is 17 residues. With 0 bases clipped from V and 2 bases from J, the junction kept 9 bases outside the gene matches. This CDR3 reads CASSQDPSSGGQETQYF. The CDR3 region has the DNA TGTGCCAGCAGCCAAGATCCGTCTAGCGGCGGTCAAGAGACCCAGTACTTC.

The V gene is TRBV7-8, the J gene TRBJ2-7, with 10 bases lining up with TRBD2. The CDR3 covers 18 residues. Unmatched junction bases numbered 16, after V lost 1 base and J lost 7 bases. In germline, CDR1 is SGHVS, CDR2 FQNEAQ. The CDR3 DNA follows: TGTGCCAGCAGCTTAGGGTCGCCTAGCGGGAGTCTCCGTAATGAGCAGTACTTC. As protein: CASSLGSPSGSLRNEQYF.

This clonotype was observed a few times. V gene TRBV5-6 combines with J gene TRBJ2-1; 7 bases agree with TRBD2. The end of the DNA fits TRBJ2-7 better, so the J call may be wrong. The germline V gene encodes CDR1 SGHDT and CDR2 YYEEEE. The CDR3 length is 17 residues. CDR3 sequence: CASLPPGGGPPYNEQYF. CDR3 bases: TGTGCCAGCTTACCTCCAGGCGGGGGACCCCCATACAATGAGCAGTACTTC.

This chain joins TRBV6-2 or TRBV6-3 and TRBJ2-4; TRBD2 might be the D (5 bases). This CDR3 contains 14 residues. With 6 bases removed from V and 4 bases from J, the gap between germline ends came to 13 bases. Germline-derived CDR1 and CDR2 are MNHEY and SVGEGT. CDR3 sequence: CASRALERKNIQYF. CDR3 in DNA: TGTGCCAGCAGGGCCCTGGAGCGGAAAAACATTCAGTACTTC.